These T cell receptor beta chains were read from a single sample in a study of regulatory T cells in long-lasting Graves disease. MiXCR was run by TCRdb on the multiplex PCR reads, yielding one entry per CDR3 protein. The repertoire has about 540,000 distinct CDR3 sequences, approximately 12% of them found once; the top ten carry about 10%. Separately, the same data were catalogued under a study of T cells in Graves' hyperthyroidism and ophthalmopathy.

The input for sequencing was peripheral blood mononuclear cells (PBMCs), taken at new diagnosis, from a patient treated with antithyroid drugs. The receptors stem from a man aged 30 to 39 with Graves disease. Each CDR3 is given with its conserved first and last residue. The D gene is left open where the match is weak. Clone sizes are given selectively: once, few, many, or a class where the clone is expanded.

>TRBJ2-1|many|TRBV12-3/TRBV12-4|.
CASSLSANEQFF
TGTGCCAGCAGCTTATCCGCAAATGAGCAGTTCTTC
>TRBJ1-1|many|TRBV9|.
CASSVDTRNTEAFF
TGTGCCAGCAGCGTAGACACAAGGAACACTGAAGCTTTCTTT
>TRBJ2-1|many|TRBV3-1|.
CASSQDLAPNNEQFF
TGTGCCAGCAGCCAAGATTTAGCCCCTAACAATGAGCAGTTCTTC
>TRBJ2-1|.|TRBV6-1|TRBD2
CASRQTSGSTHNEQFF
TGTGCCAGCAGACAGACTAGCGGGTCGACCCACAATGAGCAGTTCTTC
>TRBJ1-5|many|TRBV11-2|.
CASSKEDHQPQHF
TGTGCCAGCAGCAAAGAGGATCATCAGCCCCAGCATTTT
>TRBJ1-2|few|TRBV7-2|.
CASSPTFRTANYGYTF
TGTGCCAGCAGCCCAACTTTCCGGACCGCAAACTATGGCTACACCTTC
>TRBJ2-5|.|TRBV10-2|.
CASGGQGREETQYF
TGCGCCAGCGGCGGGCAGGGGCGAGAAGAGACCCAGTACTTC
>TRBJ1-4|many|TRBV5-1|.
CASSLSPGANEKLFF
TGCGCCAGCAGCTTGAGTCCGGGGGCTAATGAAAAACTGTTTTTT
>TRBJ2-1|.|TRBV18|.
CASSVKGGGEQFF
TGTGCCAGCTCGGTCAAGGGGGGCGGTGAGCAGTTCTTC
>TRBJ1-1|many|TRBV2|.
CASRPTEFGSEAFF
TGTGCCAGCAGGCCCACAGAATTCGGGTCTGAAGCTTTCTTT
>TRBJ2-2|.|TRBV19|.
CASSIPWITGELFF
TGTGCCAGTAGTATACCTTGGATCACCGGGGAGCTGTTTTTT
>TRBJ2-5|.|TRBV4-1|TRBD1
CASSSAGTGASRSGETQYF
TGCGCCAGCAGCTCGGCCGGGACAGGGGCGTCCCGGTCGGGAGAGACCCAGTACTTC
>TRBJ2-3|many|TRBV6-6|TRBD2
CASSYSMASGSTDTQYF
TGTGCCAGCAGTTACTCGATGGCTAGCGGAAGCACAGATACGCAGTATTTT
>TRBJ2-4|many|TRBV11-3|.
CASSSDMRAKNIQYF
TGTGCCAGCAGTTCTGATATGCGCGCCAAAAACATTCAGTACTTC
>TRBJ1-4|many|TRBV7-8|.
CASSLTGRFGATNEKLFF
TGTGCCAGCAGCCTAACAGGGAGATTTGGTGCAACTAATGAAAAACTGTTTTTT
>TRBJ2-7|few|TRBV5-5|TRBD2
CASSRGGTTDEQYF
TGTGCCAGCAGCCGGGGGGGGACCACCGACGAGCAGTACTTC
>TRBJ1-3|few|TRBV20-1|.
CSARDKAWDTIYF
TGCAGTGCTAGAGATAAGGCTTGGGACACCATATATTTT
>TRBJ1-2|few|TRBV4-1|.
CASSPSSVSNYGYTF
TGCGCCAGCAGCCCGTCAAGTGTCTCTAACTATGGCTACACCTTC
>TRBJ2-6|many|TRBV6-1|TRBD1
CALHPGQGGGTGANVLTF
TGTGCCCTCCACCCGGGACAGGGAGGCGGTACTGGGGCCAACGTCCTGACTTTC
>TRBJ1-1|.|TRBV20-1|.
CSASDPLWGEAFF
TGCAGTGCTTCAGACCCTCTATGGGGGGAAGCTTTCTTT
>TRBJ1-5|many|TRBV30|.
CAWSVGGVSNQPQHF
TGTGCCTGGAGTGTAGGAGGGGTTAGCAATCAGCCCCAGCATTTT
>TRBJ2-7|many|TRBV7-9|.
CASSFRFAQANEQYF
TGTGCCAGCAGCTTTCGATTTGCTCAGGCCAACGAGCAGTACTTC
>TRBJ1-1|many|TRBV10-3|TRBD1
CAISGTANTEAFF
TGTGCCATCAGCGGGACAGCGAACACTGAAGCTTTCTTT
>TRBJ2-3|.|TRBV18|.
CASSFGQLIRTDTQYF
TGTGCCAGCTCCTTCGGACAGCTTATTCGCACAGATACGCAGTATTTT
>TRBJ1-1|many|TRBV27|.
CASSGRLGTEAFF
TGTGCCAGCAGTGGGCGGTTGGGCACTGAAGCTTTCTTT
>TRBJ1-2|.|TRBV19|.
CASSLGRSANYGYTF
TGTGCCAGTAGTCTCGGACGGTCAGCTAACTATGGCTACACCTTC
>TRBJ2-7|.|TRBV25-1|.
CASKRDSYEQYF
TGTGCCAGCAAGAGAGACAGCTACGAGCAGTACTTC
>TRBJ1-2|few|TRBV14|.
CASSQDGGGWEGYTF
TGTGCCAGCAGCCAAGATGGTGGAGGGTGGGAAGGCTACACCTTC
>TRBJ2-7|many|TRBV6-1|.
CASSRGTGLNEQYF
TGTGCCAGCAGTAGAGGGACGGGTCTTAATGAGCAGTACTTC
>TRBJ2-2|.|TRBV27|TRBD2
CASRPWGGSTGELFF
TGTGCCAGCCGCCCTTGGGGCGGGAGCACCGGGGAGCTGTTTTTT
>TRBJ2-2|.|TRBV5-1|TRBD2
CASSVRTSGSLDTGELFF
TGCGCCAGCAGCGTACGGACTAGCGGGAGTCTGGACACCGGGGAGCTGTTTTTT
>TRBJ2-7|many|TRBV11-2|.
CASSSLASRSYEQYF
TGTGCCAGCAGCTCCCTTGCCTCGCGGTCCTACGAGCAGTACTTC
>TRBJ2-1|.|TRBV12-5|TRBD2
CASGLMTSDLYNEQFF
TGTGCTAGTGGTTTGATGACTAGCGACTTATACAATGAGCAGTTCTTC
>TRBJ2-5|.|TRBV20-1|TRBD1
CSASGGTGRETQYF
TGCAGTGCTAGTGGGGGGACAGGGAGAGAGACCCAGTACTTC
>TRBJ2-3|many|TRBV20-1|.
CSARYSHSTDTQYF
TGCAGTGCTAGATATTCCCATAGCACAGATACGCAGTATTTT
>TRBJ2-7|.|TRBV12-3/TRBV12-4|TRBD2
CASSPTPTTVGGGAYEQYF
TGTGCCAGCAGTCCAACCCCAACGACTGTCGGCGGGGGAGCTTACGAGCAGTACTTC
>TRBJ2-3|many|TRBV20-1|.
CSARTRGDTQYF
TGCAGTGCTAGGACCCGAGGAGATACGCAGTATTTT
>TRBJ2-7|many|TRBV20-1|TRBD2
CSAGRGGLASSYEQYF
TGCAGTGCTGGAAGGGGGGGACTAGCAAGCTCCTACGAGCAGTACTTC
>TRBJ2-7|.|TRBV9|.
CASSGRGIGREQYF
TGTGCCAGCAGCGGGAGGGGGATTGGTCGCGAGCAGTACTTC
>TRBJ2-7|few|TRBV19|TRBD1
CASSVTGGGGYEQYF
TGTGCCAGTAGTGTTACAGGGGGCGGAGGCTACGAGCAGTACTTC
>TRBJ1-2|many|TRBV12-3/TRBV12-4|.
CASSPSWGLNGYTF
TGTGCCAGCAGCCCCAGCTGGGGGCTGAATGGCTACACCTTC
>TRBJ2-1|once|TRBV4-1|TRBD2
CASSRVTSGGRAEQFF
TGCGCCAGCAGCCGGGTGACTAGCGGGGGCCGGGCGGAGCAGTTCTTC
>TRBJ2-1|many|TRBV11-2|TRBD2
CASSLTAGEIYNEQFF
TGTGCCAGCAGCTTAACCGCGGGAGAAATCTACAATGAGCAGTTCTTC
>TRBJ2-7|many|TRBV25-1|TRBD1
CASSQDRENSYEQYF
TGTGCCAGCAGTCAAGACAGGGAGAATAGTTACGAGCAGTACTTC
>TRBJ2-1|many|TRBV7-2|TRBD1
CASSVQGTGGHNEQFF
TGTGCCAGCAGCGTACAGGGGACAGGGGGACACAATGAGCAGTTCTTC
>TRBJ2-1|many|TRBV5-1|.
CASSLVSGDNEQFF
TGCGCCAGCAGCTTGGTATCAGGCGACAATGAGCAGTTCTTC
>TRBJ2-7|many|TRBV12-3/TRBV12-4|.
CASSLPVYGKQYF
TGTGCCAGCAGTTTGCCCGTATACGGGAAGCAGTACTTC
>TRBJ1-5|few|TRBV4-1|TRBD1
CASSQLGQGNNQPQHF
TGCGCCAGCAGCCAACTCGGACAGGGAAACAATCAGCCCCAGCATTTT
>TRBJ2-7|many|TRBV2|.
CASRGPPYEQYF
TGTGCCAGCAGGGGGCCCCCCTACGAGCAGTACTTC
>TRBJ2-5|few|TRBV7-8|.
CASSPMTEQETQYF
TGTGCCAGCAGCCCCATGACCGAGCAAGAGACCCAGTACTTC
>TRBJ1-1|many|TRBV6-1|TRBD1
CALKGGWEFSMNTEAFF
TGTGCCCTTAAAGGGGGCTGGGAGTTCTCTATGAACACTGAAGCTTTCTTT